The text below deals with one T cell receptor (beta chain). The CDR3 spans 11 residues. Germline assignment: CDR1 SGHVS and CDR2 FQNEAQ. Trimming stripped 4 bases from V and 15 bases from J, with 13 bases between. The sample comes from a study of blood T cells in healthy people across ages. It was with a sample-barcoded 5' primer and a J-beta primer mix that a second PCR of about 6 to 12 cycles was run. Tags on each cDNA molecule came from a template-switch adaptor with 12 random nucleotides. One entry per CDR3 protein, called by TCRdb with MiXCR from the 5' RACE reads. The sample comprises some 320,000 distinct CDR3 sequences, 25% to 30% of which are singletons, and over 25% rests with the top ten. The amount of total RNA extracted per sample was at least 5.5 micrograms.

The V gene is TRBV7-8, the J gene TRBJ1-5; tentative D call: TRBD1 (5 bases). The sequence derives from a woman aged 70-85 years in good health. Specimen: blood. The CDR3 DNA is TGTGCCAGCAGCTACGGGACGGACTTGCATTTT. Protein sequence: CASSYGTDLHF.